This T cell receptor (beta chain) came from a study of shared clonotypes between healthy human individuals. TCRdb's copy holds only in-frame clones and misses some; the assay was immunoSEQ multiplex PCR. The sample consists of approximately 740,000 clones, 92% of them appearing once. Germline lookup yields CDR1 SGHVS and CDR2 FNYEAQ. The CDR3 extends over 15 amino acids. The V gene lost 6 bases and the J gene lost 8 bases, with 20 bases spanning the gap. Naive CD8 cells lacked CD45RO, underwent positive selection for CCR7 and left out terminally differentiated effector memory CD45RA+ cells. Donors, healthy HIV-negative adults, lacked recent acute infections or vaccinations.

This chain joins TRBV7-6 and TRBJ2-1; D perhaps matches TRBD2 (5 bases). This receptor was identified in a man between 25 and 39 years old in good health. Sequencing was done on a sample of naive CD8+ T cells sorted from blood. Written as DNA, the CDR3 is TGTGCCAGCAGGGGGATCCGGGCTAGCTGGGATGAGCAGTTCTTC. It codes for CASRGIRASWDEQFF. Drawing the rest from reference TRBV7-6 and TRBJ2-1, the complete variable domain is GAGVSQSPRYKVTKRGQDVALRCDPISGHVSLYWYRQALGQGPEFLTYFNYEAQQDKSGLPNDRFSAERPEGSISTLTIQRTEQRDSAMYRCASRGIRASWDEQFFGPGTRLTVL.